This TCR beta chain originates from a study of T cell responses to AZD1222 COVID-19 vaccine. Sequenced by immunoSEQ multiplex PCR; TCRdb stores in-frame clones only, minus some. Of about 110,000 clones in the sample, around 90% were seen once. This CDR3 is built from 15 residues. The V segment lost 8 bases and the J segment 5 bases; nucleotides outside the gene matches: 7. Germline-derived CDR1 and CDR2 are MNHEY and SVGAGI. About this clone: Its antigen is not known.

Findings and limits, study-wide: The study found Spike-specific TCR breadth and depth rose after two AZD1222 doses. Repertoire samples came only from after the peak T cell response.

The sequence derives from an adult in good health. The sequencing here drew on peripheral blood, taken on day 0 of MenACWY control vaccination. V usage is TRBV6-5 and J usage is TRBJ1-6; 9 bases agree with TRBD1. The CDR3 loop is CASEQGAKHNSPLHF. CDR3 sequence (DNA): TGTGCCAGCGAACAGGGGGCGAAGCATAATTCACCCCTCCACTTT.